Presented here are 14 T cell receptor beta chains from one specimen sequenced in a study of CD8+CD57+ T cells in acquired aplastic anemia. Genomic DNA served as template for TCR beta VDJ and CDR3 profiling. TCRdb reprocessed the reads with MiXCR, giving one entry per CDR3 protein. The sample includes roughly 170,000 distinct CDR3 sequences, around 60% seen only once; the top ten take 35% to 50%. Sequenced input: sorted CD4+, CD8+, or CD8+CD57+ T cells (not recorded which) from PBMCs. These receptors were collected from a human donor in good health.

The V gene is TRBV7-2, the J gene TRBJ2-5, with TRBD2 as a possible D gene (6 bases). Germline lookup yields CDR1 SGHTA and CDR2 FQGNSA. Trimming took off 5 bases at V and 3 bases at J, with 13 bases between the two ends. The CDR3 consists of 14 residues. In DNA form, the CDR3 reads TGTGCCAGCAGCCTGCGGGAAGAAAAAGAGACCCAGTACTTC. This translates into CASSLREEKETQYF.

Note on this clonotype: The conserved phenylalanine or tryptophan is not found at the CDR3 terminus, so this likely reflects a read error. The chain is built from TRBV5-6 and TRBJ2-7; unclear D gene. This CDR3 has 13 residues. Germline V CDR1 and CDR2: SGHDT, YYEEEE. V lost 2 bases, J lost 4 bases, and 10 bases lay in between. CDR3 protein: CASSFTAGYEQYY. CDR3 in DNA: TGTGCCAGCAGCTTTACCGCCGGATACGAGCAGTACTAC.

This chain connects TRBV24-1 to TRBJ2-1; D ambiguous. This CDR3 is built from 13 residues. Germline-derived CDR1 and CDR2 are KGHDR and SFDVKD. V gave up 6 bases and J gave up 6 bases, with 11 bases separating them. The CDR3 DNA reads as TGTGCCACCAGTAACAACACGGGCAATGAGCAGTTCTTC. Protein sequence: CATSNNTGNEQFF.

Ten or more counts support this clonotype. The V and J genes are TRBV2 and TRBJ2-2; 7 bases fit TRBD2. V lost 2 bases, J lost 4 bases, and 10 bases stayed unmatched. This CDR3 is 17 amino acids long. Germline assignment: CDR1 SNHLY and CDR2 FYNNEI. This chain's CDR3 is CASSELASGILTGELFF. The CDR3 coding sequence is TGTGCCAGCAGTGAATTGGCTAGCGGTATCCTCACCGGGGAGCTGTTTTTT.

This chain uses TRBV7-3 with TRBJ1-1, with D perhaps TRBD1 (5 bases). Germline V gene lookup returns CDR1 SGHTA and CDR2 FQGTGA. Trimming removed 5 bases from V and 4 bases from J, with 11 bases in between. This CDR3 region has 13 residues. CDR3 nucleotide sequence: TGTGCCAGCAGCCCTGGGGGAAGCACTGAAGCTTTCTTT. It is translated as CASSPGGSTEAFF. Combining the CDR3 with reference TRBV7-3 and TRBJ1-1 gives the whole variable domain GAGVSQTPSNKVTEKGKYVELRCDPISGHTALYWYRQSLGQGPEFLIYFQGTGAADDSGLPNDRFFAVRPEGSVSTLKIQRTERGDSAVYLCASSPGGSTEAFFGQGTRLTVV.

This clonotype was counted a few times. The chain recombines TRBV7-9 with TRBJ1-1; a possible D gene is TRBD1 (5 bases). Trimming left V 7 bases short and J 6 bases short, with 15 bases between. The CDR3 has 13 residues. Germline assignment: CDR1 SEHNR and CDR2 FQNEAQ (reference sequence). The CDR3 DNA sequence: TGTGCCAGCACCCAGCAGGGTTTCGCTGAAGCTTTCTTT. The encoded protein is CASTQQGFAEAFF.

The genes are TRBV20-1 and TRBJ2-1, with a possible D match to TRBD2 (6 bases). The CDR3 runs 19 residues. Germline V gene data show CDR1 as DFQATT and CDR2 as SNEGSKA (reference sequence). V was clipped by 6 bases and J by 1 base, with 28 bases between them. This CDR3 reads CSAQTHEPRLASSYNEQFF. DNA of the CDR3: TGCAGTGCCCAAACCCACGAGCCCCGCCTAGCGAGTTCCTACAATGAGCAGTTCTTC.

Only a few counts were recorded for this clonotype. This chain uses TRBV9 with TRBJ2-1; D is undetermined. This CDR3 comprises 16 residues. From germline, CDR1 is SGDLS and CDR2 YYNGEE. The germline V and J ends were trimmed by 0 bases and 7 bases, with 17 bases remaining between them. This CDR3 reads CASSVVDSPRKNEQFF. The CDR3 DNA reads TGTGCCAGCAGCGTAGTTGACTCCCCTAGGAAGAATGAGCAGTTCTTC.

The chain is built from TRBV9 and TRBJ1-2; D is undetermined. The germline V gene encodes CDR1 SGDLS and CDR2 YYNGEE. The CDR3 is 13 residues long. V lost 6 bases to trimming and J lost 2 bases, with 11 bases between them. In DNA form, the CDR3 reads TGTGCCAGCACAATTGGAGGGAACTATGGCTACACCTTC. This gives the protein CASTIGGNYGYTF.

The chain couples TRBV2 to TRBJ2-7; either TRBD1 or TRBD2 may fit D (5 bases each). The CDR3 totals 17 residues. Deletions cut 4 bases from V and 6 bases from J, with 25 bases between. Germline V gene lookup returns CDR1 SNHLY and CDR2 FYNNEI. The CDR3 spells CASSAPPIGGAAGEQYF. In DNA form, the CDR3 reads TGTGCCAGCAGTGCCCCCCCCATCGGTGGGGCCGCGGGCGAGCAGTACTTC.

The rearrangement links TRBV20-1 to TRBJ2-7; the D gene could be TRBD1 or TRBD2 (5 bases each). Per germline, CDR1 DFQATT and CDR2 SNEGSKA (reference sequence). Trimming shortened V by 1 base and J by 4 bases, and 14 bases separated the two germline ends. The CDR3 totals 14 residues. The CDR3 DNA reads TGCAGTGCTAGAGTGCAGGCCGGGGCGTACGAGCAGTACTTC. This sequence encodes CSARVQAGAYEQYF.

This clonotype has just a few counts. A much larger clone differs from this one at a single base, so this may be a read error. The J gene is TRBJ2-7, the V gene TRBV4-2; 14 nucleotides align to TRBD2. The CDR3 covers 14 residues. Trimming cost V 7 bases and J 7 bases; bases outside gene matches: 6. Germline V gene sequence: CDR1 LGHNA, CDR2 YNFKEQ. The CDR3 is CASTGLAGASEQYF. DNA of the CDR3: TGTGCCAGCACGGGACTAGCGGGAGCAAGTGAGCAGTACTTC.

The V gene is TRBV7-2, the J gene TRBJ2-7; tentatively, D is TRBD2 (6 bases). The germline V and J ends were trimmed by 3 bases and 0 bases, with 12 bases remaining between them. CDR1 SGHTA and CDR2 FQGNSA come from the germline V gene. The CDR3 length is 15 residues. CDR3 sequence: CASSLGSGFSYEQYF. In DNA form, the CDR3 reads TGTGCCAGCAGCTTGGGGAGCGGGTTCTCCTACGAGCAGTACTTC.

The rearrangement links TRBV20-1 to TRBJ2-1; D tentatively fits TRBD1 or TRBD2 (6 bases each). This CDR3 is 14 amino acids long. The ends were cut back, 6 bases at V and 5 bases at J, with 17 bases in the middle. Germline V gives CDR1 DFQATT, CDR2 SNEGSKA (reference sequence). The CDR3 loop reads CSARGGNENNEQFF. Written as DNA, the CDR3 is TGCAGTGCCAGGGGCGGGAATGAAAACAATGAGCAGTTCTTC.